The 27 T cell receptor beta chains in this list originate from one sample, sequenced in a study of OX40 agonist ivuxolimab in advanced cancers. Assay used: immunoSEQ multiplex PCR; TCRdb lists only in-frame clones, some missing. The top ten clones hold around 15% of a sample with tens of thousands of clones, 85% to 90% of them seen once. The sequencing here drew on CD4+ or CD8+ T cells sorted from blood, taken in a trial of the OX40 agonist ivuxolimab. All receptors come from an adult with an advanced solid tumor such as melanoma, head and neck, liver or kidney cancer.

This chain connects TRBV27 to TRBJ1-6, with no clear D. The CDR3 extends over 13 amino acids. The germline gives CDR1 MNHEY, CDR2 SMNVEV (reference sequence). Trimming took 2 bases from V and 10 from J, leaving 9 bases between them. The CDR3: CASSLQGPSPLHF. The CDR3, as DNA: TGTGCCAGCAGTTTACAAGGACCGTCACCCCTCCACTTT.

Note on this clone: Germline is not matched at one junction end, which may reflect a read error. The genes are TRBV10-2 and TRBJ2-7; TRBD2 aligns across 7 bases. Germline CDR1 is WSHSY and CDR2 is SAAADI. The length of the CDR3 is 16 residues. The CDR3 sequence is CASRERSVGRTIEQYF. CDR3 nucleotide sequence: TGCGCCAGCCGTGAACGTAGTGTCGGGAGGACCATTGAGCAGTACTTC.

The V gene is TRBV28, the J gene TRBJ1-2; 8 positions agree with TRBD1. With V trimmed by 6 bases and J by 3 bases, 15 bases remained unmatched. The CDR3 spans 17 residues. Germline V gene data show CDR1 as MDHEN and CDR2 as SYDVKM. The CDR3 here is CASRPAPQGAYDYGYTF. As DNA, the CDR3 is TGTGCCAGCAGACCCGCGCCGCAGGGGGCTTACGACTATGGCTACACCTTC.

J is TRBJ2-2 and V is TRBV19; weak D call: TRBD1 (6 bases). Germline V gives CDR1 LNHDA, CDR2 SQIVND (reference sequence). Between the trimmed V and J ends, which lost 6 bases and 3 bases, there was a span of 20 bases. The CDR3 consists of 17 residues. CDR3 protein: CASSPFRDQGYTGELFF. Written as DNA, the CDR3 is TGTGCCAGTAGCCCGTTCAGGGATCAGGGGTACACCGGGGAGCTGTTTTTT.

This clone occurred once. V usage is TRBV27 and J usage is TRBJ2-7; weak D call: TRBD2 (5 bases). Trimming left V 3 bases short and J 3 bases short, with 9 bases between. The CDR3 extends over 13 amino acids. CDR1 and CDR2 (germline): MNHEY, SMNVEV (reference sequence). DNA of the CDR3: TGTGCCAGCAGTTTCGGGGTTGGCTACGAGCAGTACTTC. It yields the protein CASSFGVGYEQYF.

This clone appeared a few times. This chain uses TRBV6-5 with TRBJ1-5; D not resolved. Looked up from germline, CDR1 is MNHEY and CDR2 is SVGAGI. The CDR3 runs 13 residues. V was shortened by 3 bases and J by 4 bases, with 7 bases between the two germline ends. CDR3: CASSYMSNQPQHF. The CDR3 bases are TGTGCCAGCAGTTATATGTCTAATCAGCCCCAGCATTTT.

V and J are TRBV13 and TRBJ2-7; no definite D call. Trimming took 5 bases from V and 5 from J, leaving 10 bases between them. CDR1 and CDR2 from the germline V gene are PRHDT and FYEKMQ (reference sequence). This CDR3 has 12 residues. The CDR3 protein is CASSRLPNEQYF. The CDR3 nucleotides read TGTGCCAGCAGCCGACTCCCCAACGAGCAGTACTTC.

This clone was observed a handful of times. The CDR3 spells CASSLAGWNQPQHF. The CDR3 region has the DNA TGTGCCAGCAGTTTAGCGGGGTGGAATCAGCCCCAGCATTTT. This chain connects TRBV27 to TRBJ1-5; D not resolved. Trimming removed 2 bases at V and 4 bases at J, with 9 bases between. This CDR3 spans 14 amino acids. Germline CDR1 and CDR2: MNHEY and SMNVEV (reference sequence).

In this sample, this clone turned up a few times. The CDR3 sequence is CASSLSGVNEQYF. The CDR3 DNA is TGTGCCAGCAGTTTATCAGGGGTAAACGAGCAGTACTTC. The V gene is TRBV27, the J gene TRBJ2-7; TRBD1 is a possible D gene (5 bases). The length of the CDR3 is 13 residues. V was trimmed by 0 bases and J by 5 bases, leaving 8 bases between them. The germline gives CDR1 MNHEY, CDR2 SMNVEV (reference sequence).

The CDR3 region has the DNA TGTGCCAGCAGAACCTCGGGACTAGCGGGCGGACCGTATTTT. It specifies CASRTSGLAGGPYF. This chain joins TRBV27 and TRBJ2-3, with 12 bases lining up with TRBD2. J gave up 14 bases and V 6 bases, and 12 bases lay outside the gene matches. The CDR3 length is 14 residues. Germline CDR1 reads MNHEY; CDR2 reads SMNVEV (reference sequence).

The CDR3, as DNA: TGTGCCATCAGCCTGGGACAGGGGGACACTGAAGCTTTCTTT. Translating gives CAISLGQGDTEAFF. This rearrangement joins TRBV10-3 to TRBJ1-1; 11 bases agree with TRBD1. Trimming removed 6 bases from V and 3 bases from J; junction bases left unmatched: 3. CDR3 length: 14 residues. CDR1 is ENHRY, CDR2 SYGVKD, per germline.

The V and J genes are TRBV5-4 and TRBJ2-3, with 7 bases matching TRBD2. The junction had 5 bases not matched to a gene; V was cut back by 4 bases and J by 0 bases. The CDR3 loop spans 15 amino acids. Germline values: CDR1 SGHNT, CDR2 YYREEE (reference sequence). CDR3 in DNA: TGTGCCAGCAGCCCCGGGACTACCAGCACAGATACGCAGTATTTT. Its translation is CASSPGTTSTDTQYF.

V gene TRBV7-2 combines with J gene TRBJ1-5; the D gene is possibly TRBD1 (6 bases). This CDR3 contains 18 residues. Per the germline V gene, CDR1 is SGHTA and CDR2 is FQGNSA. Trimming removed 5 bases at V and 2 bases at J, with 22 bases between. The CDR3 DNA is TGTGCCAGCAGCAGTCCACGACAGGACCACGGTGGCAATCAGCCCCAGCATTTT. This sequence encodes CASSSPRQDHGGNQPQHF.

This CDR3 is CASIHRGNTEAFF. The CDR3 DNA reads as TGTGCCAGCATCCATAGGGGGAACACTGAAGCTTTCTTT. The gene calls are TRBV5-4 and TRBJ1-1; D is perhaps TRBD1 (5 bases). V was trimmed by 6 bases and J by 1 base, leaving 10 bases between them. The CDR3 loop spans 13 amino acids. From germline, CDR1 is SGHNT and CDR2 YYREEE (reference sequence).

A single count supports this clone. The V gene is TRBV6-5, the J gene TRBJ2-3; D assignment may be TRBD1 or TRBD2 (5 bases each). The CDR3 runs 16 residues. V was clipped by 3 bases and J by 1 base, with 14 bases between them. Per the germline V gene, CDR1 is MNHEY and CDR2 is SVGAGI. The CDR3 spells CASSYLREGGTDTQYF. In nucleotides, the CDR3 is TGTGCCAGCAGTTATTTACGGGAAGGGGGCACAGATACGCAGTATTTT.

The chain recombines TRBV6-6 with TRBJ2-1; D is perhaps TRBD2 (6 bases). Germline CDR1 reads MNHNY; CDR2 reads SVGAGI (reference sequence). Trimming took 1 base from V and 10 from J, leaving 20 bases between them. The CDR3 totals 16 residues. This chain's CDR3 is CASSYFPDGRKGEQFF. Written as DNA, the CDR3 is TGTGCCAGCAGTTACTTCCCCGATGGGAGGAAGGGGGAGCAGTTCTTC.

This chain uses TRBV11-2 with TRBJ2-2, with D tentatively TRBD2 (6 bases). Germline CDR1 and CDR2: SGHAT and FQNNGV. The CDR3 sequence is 14 residues long. Trimming removed 4 bases from V and 2 bases from J, with 8 bases in between. CDR3 loop: CASSSGLNTGELFF. The CDR3 DNA follows: TGTGCCAGCAGCTCAGGACTAAACACCGGGGAGCTGTTTTTT. Drawing the rest from reference TRBV11-2 and TRBJ2-2, the complete variable domain is EAGVAQSPRYKIIEKRQSVAFWCNPISGHATLYWYQQILGQGPKLLIQFQNNGVVDDSQLPKDRFSAERLKGVDSTLKIQPAKLEDSAVYLCASSSGLNTGELFFGEGSRLTVL.

The V and J genes are TRBV27 and TRBJ1-5; 9 bases are shared with TRBD1. V was clipped by 6 bases and J by 4 bases; unmatched bases: 7. The CDR3 is 15 amino acids. Looked up from germline, CDR1 is MNHEY and CDR2 is SMNVEV (reference sequence). The CDR3 spells CASRPRDRENQPQHF. The CDR3 nucleotides are TGTGCCAGCAGGCCCCGGGACAGGGAGAATCAGCCCCAGCATTTT.

This rearrangement joins TRBV6-5 to TRBJ2-7, with no clear D. CDR3 size: 13 residues. From germline, CDR1 is MNHEY and CDR2 SVGAGI. V lost 4 bases and J lost 6, with 13 bases in between. CDR3 protein: CASSFGYNGEQYF. The CDR3 DNA reads TGTGCCAGCAGTTTTGGATACAACGGCGAGCAGTACTTC.

The V call is TRBV28, the J call TRBJ2-3; no clear D. Germline V CDR1 and CDR2: MDHEN, SYDVKM. The germline V and J ends were trimmed by 3 bases and 6 bases, with 10 bases remaining between them. The CDR3 consists of 13 residues. The CDR3 DNA reads as TGTGCCAGCAGTTTCCGATTATGGGATACGCAGTATTTT. This encodes CASSFRLWDTQYF.

The J gene is TRBJ2-2, the V gene TRBV19, with a possible D match to TRBD1 (6 bases). Germline CDR1 is LNHDA and CDR2 is SQIVND (reference sequence). Trimming stripped 6 bases from V and 3 bases from J, with 8 bases between. The CDR3 length is 13 residues. The DNA of the CDR3 is TGTGCCAGTAGGGACAGTTACACCGGGGAGCTGTTTTTT. Its translation: CASRDSYTGELFF. Using reference TRBV19 and TRBJ2-2 for the parts outside the CDR3, the full variable domain is DGGITQSPKYLFRKEGQNVTLSCEQNLNHDAMYWYRQDPGQGLRLIYYSQIVNDFQKGDIAEGYSVSREKKESFPLTVTSAQKNPTAFYLCASRDSYTGELFFGEGSRLTVL.

The chain combines TRBV14 with TRBJ1-2; D uncertain. The germline gives CDR1 SGHDN, CDR2 FVKESK. The CDR3 has 15 residues. V was trimmed by 2 bases and J by 2 bases, leaving 12 bases between them. In DNA form, the CDR3 reads TGTGCCAGCAGCCAAACCTTGACCGGGAACTATGGCTACACCTTC. The encoded protein is CASSQTLTGNYGYTF.

The rearrangement links TRBV5-1 to TRBJ2-7, with 8 positions matching TRBD2. The CDR3 loop spans 14 amino acids. Germline CDR1 reads SGHRS; CDR2 reads YFSETQ. Trimming removed 4 bases from V and 5 bases from J; junction bases left unmatched: 8. This chain's CDR3 is CASSAGGRSDEQYF. The CDR3 bases are TGCGCCAGCAGCGCTGGCGGGAGGTCCGACGAGCAGTACTTC. Combining the CDR3 with reference TRBV5-1 and TRBJ2-7 gives the whole variable domain KAGVTQTPRYLIKTRGQQVTLSCSPISGHRSVSWYQQTPGQGLQFLFEYFSETQRNKGNFPGRFSGRQFSNSRSEMNVSTLELGDSALYLCASSAGGRSDEQYFGPGTRLTVT.

The chain employs TRBV7-9 and TRBJ2-7; D uncertain. Trimming stripped 0 bases from V and 6 bases from J, with 6 bases between. Germline V lookup: CDR1 SEHNR, CDR2 FQNEAQ (reference sequence). The CDR3 runs 12 residues. In nucleotides, the CDR3 is TGTGCCAGCAGCTTAGCCGGACCCGAGCAGTACTTC. Its protein is CASSLAGPEQYF.

This clone was picked up one time. CDR3 nucleotide sequence: TGTGCCAGCAGCTTAAGGACAGATAACTATGGCTACACCTTC. Residues: CASSLRTDNYGYTF. The genes are TRBV7-9 and TRBJ1-2, with D perhaps matching TRBD1 (6 bases). The V gene lost 2 bases and the J gene lost 1 base, with 8 bases spanning the gap. Per the germline V gene, CDR1 is SEHNR and CDR2 is FQNEAQ (reference sequence). The length of the CDR3 is 14 residues.

This chain connects TRBV4-1 to TRBJ2-7; TRBD2 matches 13 bases. This CDR3 has 15 amino acids. V dropped 4 bases and J dropped 4; count of bases not matched to a gene: 4. Germline V gene sequence: CDR1 MGHRA, CDR2 YSYEKL. DNA for the CDR3: TGCGCCAGCAGCCTTTGGACTAGCGGGAGTTACGAGCAGTACTTC. Translating it yields CASSLWTSGSYEQYF.

The chain carries TRBV27 and TRBJ2-1; 9 bases map to TRBD1. There are 14 residues in the CDR3. Germline loops: CDR1 MNHEY, CDR2 SMNVEV (reference sequence). Germline trimming cut 6 bases from V and 2 bases from J; bases unmatched to any gene: 2. Here the CDR3 DNA reads TGTGCCAGCAGGGGACAGGGAACCTACAATGAGCAGTTCTTC. Its protein product is CASRGQGTYNEQFF.